This T cell receptor beta chain was found in a study of T cell responses to AZD1222 COVID-19 vaccine. Regarding the study as a whole: Of spike-specific TCRs, nearly half reportedly target regions left unmutated in variants.

CDR1 is LGHDT and CDR2 is YNNKEL in the germline V gene (reference sequence). The CDR3 spans 18 residues. V was pared by 6 bases and J by 0 bases, with 15 bases of the junction left unmatched. Some clones are missing from TCRdb's copy, which holds only in-frame ones; the method was immunoSEQ multiplex PCR. The sample has about 110,000 clones; 75% to 90% are singletons. This clone was observed once. The antigen remains unidentified. V and J are TRBV3-1 (or the pseudogene TRBV3-2) and TRBJ2-7, with 9 bases that match TRBD2. The source material was peripheral blood, sampled 28 days after the second AZD1222 dose. The sequence derives from an adult who received the AZD1222 COVID-19 vaccine. CDR3: CASSPTSGLLVGSYEQYF. In DNA, the CDR3 is TGTGCCAGCAGTCCGACTAGCGGATTACTCGTGGGCTCCTACGAGCAGTACTTC.